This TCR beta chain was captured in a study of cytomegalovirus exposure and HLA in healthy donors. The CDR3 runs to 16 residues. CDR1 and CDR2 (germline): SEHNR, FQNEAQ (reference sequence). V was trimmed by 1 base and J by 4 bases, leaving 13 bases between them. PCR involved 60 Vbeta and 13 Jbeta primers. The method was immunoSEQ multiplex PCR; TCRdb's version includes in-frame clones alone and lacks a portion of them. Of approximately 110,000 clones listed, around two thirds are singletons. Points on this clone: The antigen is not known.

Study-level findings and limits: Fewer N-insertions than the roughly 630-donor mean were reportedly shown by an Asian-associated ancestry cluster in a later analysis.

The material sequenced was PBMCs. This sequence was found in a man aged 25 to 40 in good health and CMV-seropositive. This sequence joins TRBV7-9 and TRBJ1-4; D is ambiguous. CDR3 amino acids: CASSLGVTTGNEKLFF. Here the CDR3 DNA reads TGTGCCAGCAGCTTAGGGGTTACTACTGGTAATGAAAAACTGTTTTTT.